A selection of T cell receptor beta chains follows, all from one sample in a study of blood T cell repertoires in COVID-19. Profiling relied on immunoSEQ multiplex PCR, and the TCRdb table lists in-frame clones only, not all of them. The repertoire holds a few hundred thousand clones, with over 80% as singletons. The specimen sequenced was peripheral blood. These receptors were taken from a man aged 25-45 years who had recovered from COVID-19. The CDR3 runs from the conserved cysteine through the conserved F or W. Fields, in order: J gene, V gene, clone size, D gene, CDR3 protein, CDR3 DNA. The D gene is left open where the match is weak. The listing skips clone size in some rows; elsewhere it reads once, few, many or a size class.

j_call: TRBJ2-5
v_call: TRBV4-1
clone_size: once
d_call: TRBD2
cdr3_aa: CASSQHPSRSGEQETQYF
cdr3_nt: TGCGCCAGCAGCCAGCATCCCAGTAGGAGCGGGGAACAAGAGACCCAGTACTTC

j_call: TRBJ2-1
v_call: TRBV30
clone_size: -
d_call: TRBD2
cdr3_aa: CAWSVCLGGGSSYNEQFF
cdr3_nt: TGTGCCTGGAGTGTTTGTCTTGGGGGGGGAAGCTCCTACAATGAGCAGTTCTTC

j_call: TRBJ2-7
v_call: TRBV7-2
clone_size: -
d_call: TRBD1
cdr3_aa: CASSSGTGAYEQYF
cdr3_nt: TGTGCCAGCAGCTCCGGGACAGGCGCCTACGAGCAGTACTTC

j_call: TRBJ1-2
v_call: TRBV5-4
clone_size: few
d_call: -
cdr3_aa: CASNLGAGLEYGYTF
cdr3_nt: TGTGCCAGCAATCTGGGGGCAGGGTTGGAGTATGGCTACACCTTC

j_call: TRBJ2-1
v_call: TRBV27
clone_size: -
d_call: -
cdr3_aa: CASSPHNYNEQFF
cdr3_nt: TGTGCCAGCAGTCCCCACAATTACAATGAGCAGTTCTTC

j_call: TRBJ2-5
v_call: TRBV2
clone_size: -
d_call: -
cdr3_aa: CASSSEETQYF
cdr3_nt: TGTGCCAGCAGTAGTGAGGAGACCCAGTACTTC

j_call: TRBJ2-1
v_call: TRBV19
clone_size: many
d_call: TRBD2
cdr3_aa: CASSSGGDYNEQFF
cdr3_nt: TGTGCCAGTAGTAGCGGGGGGGATTACAATGAGCAGTTCTTC

j_call: TRBJ2-2
v_call: TRBV10-1
clone_size: few
d_call: -
cdr3_aa: CASLQGPGELFF
cdr3_nt: TGCGCCAGCTTACAGGGCCCGGGGGAGCTGTTTTTT

j_call: TRBJ2-5
v_call: TRBV29-1
clone_size: -
d_call: TRBD1
cdr3_aa: CSVHRGAVETQYF
cdr3_nt: TGCAGCGTCCACAGGGGCGCGGTTGAGACCCAGTACTTC

j_call: TRBJ2-3
v_call: TRBV11-2
clone_size: once
d_call: TRBD2
cdr3_aa: CASKKGLAGATDTQYF
cdr3_nt: TGTGCCAGCAAAAAGGGACTAGCGGGGGCCACAGATACGCAGTATTTT

j_call: TRBJ1-5
v_call: TRBV29-1
clone_size: -
d_call: TRBD1
cdr3_aa: CSVGTGAGGSNQPQHF
cdr3_nt: TGCAGCGTTGGGACAGGGGCCGGTGGGAGCAATCAGCCCCAGCATTTT

j_call: TRBJ2-1
v_call: TRBV5-1
clone_size: once
d_call: TRBD1
cdr3_aa: CASRSAGGYNEQFF
cdr3_nt: TGCGCCAGCCGCTCTGCAGGGGGATACAATGAGCAGTTCTTC

j_call: TRBJ2-5
v_call: TRBV12-5
clone_size: -
d_call: -
cdr3_aa: CASGLWGQAETQYF
cdr3_nt: TGTGCTAGTGGTTTGTGGGGCCAGGCTGAGACCCAGTACTTC

j_call: TRBJ2-3
v_call: TRBV3-1/TRBV3-2
clone_size: -
d_call: TRBD2
cdr3_aa: CASSPRGEVTDTQYF
cdr3_nt: TGTGCCAGCAGCCCGCGGGGGGAGGTGACAGATACGCAGTATTTT

j_call: TRBJ2-1
v_call: TRBV6-4
clone_size: -
d_call: -
cdr3_aa: CASTPREEHEQFF
cdr3_nt: TGTGCCAGCACCCCAAGGGAGGAGCACGAGCAGTTCTTC

j_call: TRBJ1-2
v_call: TRBV2
clone_size: -
d_call: TRBD1
cdr3_aa: CASSTDLGGGSNGYTF
cdr3_nt: TGTGCCAGCAGTACCGACCTTGGAGGGGGCAGTAATGGCTACACCTTC

j_call: TRBJ2-1
v_call: TRBV7-6
clone_size: few
d_call: TRBD1
cdr3_aa: CASSLFIFRTGGNEQFF
cdr3_nt: TGTGCCAGCAGCTTATTCATTTTTCGGACAGGGGGCAATGAGCAGTTCTTC

j_call: TRBJ2-2
v_call: TRBV7-9
clone_size: few
d_call: -
cdr3_aa: CASSLGQLDTGELFF
cdr3_nt: TGTGCCAGCAGCTTAGGACAGTTGGACACCGGGGAGCTGTTTTTT

j_call: TRBJ2-5
v_call: TRBV5-4
clone_size: -
d_call: TRBD1
cdr3_aa: CASSRGQGAGETQYF
cdr3_nt: TGTGCCAGCAGCAGAGGACAGGGCGCGGGAGAGACCCAGTACTTC

j_call: TRBJ1-1
v_call: TRBV19
clone_size: -
d_call: TRBD1
cdr3_aa: CASSTGGQAEAFF
cdr3_nt: TGTGCCAGTAGTACCGGAGGACAGGCTGAAGCTTTCTTT

j_call: TRBJ1-2
v_call: TRBV9
clone_size: -
d_call: -
cdr3_aa: CASSVDAEVNVAGYTF
cdr3_nt: TGTGCCAGCAGCGTAGATGCGGAGGTAAACGTCGCTGGCTACACCTTC

j_call: TRBJ1-1
v_call: TRBV7-2
clone_size: -
d_call: -
cdr3_aa: CASSPGHTEAFF
cdr3_nt: TGTGCCAGCAGCCCAGGTCACACTGAAGCTTTCTTT

j_call: TRBJ1-4
v_call: TRBV15
clone_size: -
d_call: -
cdr3_aa: CATSRGDQFPGEKLFF
cdr3_nt: TGTGCCACCAGCAGGGGTGATCAATTCCCGGGGGAAAAACTGTTTTTT

j_call: TRBJ1-1
v_call: TRBV11-2
clone_size: -
d_call: -
cdr3_aa: CASSLESPRRAFF
cdr3_nt: TGTGCCAGCAGCTTAGAATCACCCAGAAGAGCTTTCTTT

j_call: TRBJ2-3
v_call: TRBV7-2
clone_size: -
d_call: TRBD2
cdr3_aa: CASSITAGAGTDTQYF
cdr3_nt: TGTGCCAGCAGCATAACAGCGGGGGCTGGCACAGATACGCAGTATTTT

j_call: TRBJ1-2
v_call: TRBV29-1
clone_size: once
d_call: TRBD1
cdr3_aa: CSVSTGSNYGYTF
cdr3_nt: TGCAGCGTTTCGACAGGGAGCAACTATGGCTACACCTTC

j_call: TRBJ2-5
v_call: TRBV11-1
clone_size: -
d_call: TRBD2
cdr3_aa: CASSAGLAGSQETQYF
cdr3_nt: TGTGCCAGCAGCGCGGGACTAGCGGGGAGTCAAGAGACCCAGTACTTC

j_call: TRBJ2-2
v_call: TRBV3-1/TRBV3-2
clone_size: -
d_call: TRBD1
cdr3_aa: CASSQARQGERGELFF
cdr3_nt: TGTGCCAGCAGCCAAGCGCGACAGGGAGAACGCGGGGAGCTGTTTTTT

j_call: TRBJ2-3
v_call: TRBV2
clone_size: -
d_call: -
cdr3_aa: CASSELGGTDTQYF
cdr3_nt: TGTGCCAGCAGTGAACTCGGAGGGACAGATACGCAGTATTTT

j_call: TRBJ2-1
v_call: TRBV7-8
clone_size: -
d_call: TRBD2
cdr3_aa: CASSHGTSGYNEQFF
cdr3_nt: TGTGCCAGCAGCCACGGGACTAGCGGATACAATGAGCAGTTCTTC

j_call: TRBJ2-2
v_call: TRBV7-3
clone_size: -
d_call: TRBD2
cdr3_aa: CASSLTASGSGELFF
cdr3_nt: TGTGCCAGCAGCTTAACGGCTAGCGGGTCCGGGGAGCTGTTTTTT

j_call: TRBJ2-7
v_call: TRBV27
clone_size: -
d_call: TRBD2
cdr3_aa: CASSLRRRGDLYEQYF
cdr3_nt: TGTGCCAGCAGCTTACGGCGACGGGGGGACCTATACGAGCAGTACTTC

j_call: TRBJ2-1
v_call: TRBV15
clone_size: once
d_call: -
cdr3_aa: CATSRDSSNEQFF
cdr3_nt: TGTGCCACCAGCAGAGACTCCTCCAATGAGCAGTTCTTC

j_call: TRBJ2-6
v_call: TRBV5-8
clone_size: few
d_call: -
cdr3_aa: CASKESSGANVLTF
cdr3_nt: TGTGCCAGTAAGGAGAGTTCTGGGGCCAACGTCCTGACTTTC

j_call: TRBJ1-5
v_call: TRBV6-5
clone_size: -
d_call: TRBD1
cdr3_aa: CASRAGTGSQPQHF
cdr3_nt: TGTGCCAGCAGGGCCGGGACAGGGAGTCAGCCCCAGCATTTT

j_call: TRBJ2-7
v_call: TRBV5-1
clone_size: many
d_call: TRBD1
cdr3_aa: CASSLTGEREQYF
cdr3_nt: TGCGCCAGCAGCTTGACAGGGGAGCGCGAGCAGTACTTC

j_call: TRBJ2-3
v_call: TRBV7-3
clone_size: -
d_call: -
cdr3_aa: CASSSGRGGGSTDTQYF
cdr3_nt: TGTGCCAGCAGCTCGGGGCGTGGGGGAGGTAGCACAGATACGCAGTATTTT

j_call: TRBJ1-6
v_call: TRBV5-5
clone_size: -
d_call: -
cdr3_aa: CASSFLGDIRNSPLHF
cdr3_nt: TGTGCCAGCAGCTTTTTGGGGGACATAAGGAATTCACCCCTCCACTTT

j_call: TRBJ2-7
v_call: TRBV7-7
clone_size: -
d_call: -
cdr3_aa: CASSPGTSYEQYF
cdr3_nt: TGTGCCAGCAGCCCAGGGACTTCCTACGAGCAGTACTTC

j_call: TRBJ1-5
v_call: TRBV12-3/TRBV12-4
clone_size: -
d_call: TRBD1
cdr3_aa: CASGTGPYQPQHF
cdr3_nt: TGTGCCAGTGGGACAGGGCCCTATCAGCCCCAGCATTTT

j_call: TRBJ1-4
v_call: TRBV11-2
clone_size: once
d_call: -
cdr3_aa: CASSFASRGVIEKLFF
cdr3_nt: TGTGCCAGCAGCTTCGCATCGCGAGGAGTTATTGAAAAACTGTTTTTT

j_call: TRBJ2-4
v_call: TRBV19
clone_size: -
d_call: -
cdr3_aa: CASSIGAPIPKNIQYF
cdr3_nt: TGTGCCAGTAGTATAGGGGCCCCGATACCCAAAAACATTCAGTACTTC

j_call: TRBJ2-7
v_call: TRBV2
clone_size: -
d_call: TRBD1
cdr3_aa: CASSGDRGYEQYF
cdr3_nt: TGTGCCAGCAGTGGGGACAGGGGATACGAGCAGTACTTC

j_call: TRBJ2-3
v_call: TRBV4-1
clone_size: -
d_call: TRBD2
cdr3_aa: CASSQGPGLGTDTQYF
cdr3_nt: TGCGCCAGCAGCCAAGGCCCGGGACTAGGCACAGATACGCAGTATTTT

j_call: TRBJ1-2
v_call: TRBV6-5
clone_size: -
d_call: -
cdr3_aa: CASSVTEGGTYGYTF
cdr3_nt: TGTGCCAGCAGCGTAACGGAGGGGGGGACCTATGGCTACACCTTC